This T cell receptor (beta chain) was captured in a study of cytomegalovirus exposure and HLA in healthy donors. General study findings and limits: For most TCR beta V segments, an earlier analysis put the productive rate at about 87% or about 30% of the time. One later analysis reportedly identified an Asian-associated ancestry cluster that showed fewer N-insertions than the roughly 700-donor mean. A missense variant in DCLRE1C was later tied to TCR beta V- and J-gene trimming.

In regard to this clone: The antigen is undetermined.

Germline V lookup: CDR1 MGHRA, CDR2 YSYEKL. V lost 0 bases to trimming and J lost 3 bases, with 11 bases between them. The length of the CDR3 is 16 residues. Researchers ran the PCR with 60 Vbeta and 13 Jbeta primers. Data came from immunoSEQ multiplex PCR; TCRdb stores just in-frame clones and leaves some out. Among 120,000 to 150,000 clones listed, about 76% were seen once. The V gene is TRBV4-1, the J gene TRBJ2-2, with D tentatively TRBD1 (6 bases). This receptor was taken from a man aged 18-30 years in good health and CMV-seronegative. The sequenced material came from PBMCs. This chain's CDR3 is CASSQEQGQDTGELFF. CDR3 in DNA: TGCGCCAGCAGCCAAGAACAGGGCCAGGACACCGGGGAGCTGTTTTTT.